This T cell receptor beta chain comes out of a study of identical twins. The sample holds a few counts of this clonotype. The antigen is unknown. MiXCR, run by TCRdb on the 5' RACE reads, gives a single entry per CDR3 protein. The sample records around 1.7 million distinct CDR3 sequences, less than 35% being singletons. Unmatched junction bases numbered 6, after V lost 4 bases and J lost 8 bases. CDR1 and CDR2 (germline): SGHRS, YFSETQ. This CDR3 spans 13 amino acids. Study-wide findings and caveats: Cross-sectional statistics underpinned the conclusions; the same donors were not followed.

The TCR originated in a newborn girl in good health. The V and J genes are TRBV5-1 and TRBJ1-2; 9 bases agree with TRBD1. Source material: cord blood. The CDR3 DNA is TGCGCCAGCAGCAAACAGGGGGCGCTCGGCTACACCTTC. Translated, it gives CASSKQGALGYTF. Complete variable domain (other parts from reference TRBV5-1 and TRBJ1-2): KAGVTQTPRYLIKTRGQQVTLSCSPISGHRSVSWYQQTPGQGLQFLFEYFSETQRNKGNFPGRFSGRQFSNSRSEMNVSTLELGDSALYLCASSKQGALGYTFGSGTRLTVV.